The clone carrying this T cell receptor (beta chain) has ten or more counts. Its antigen remains unidentified. Per germline, CDR1 SGHDN and CDR2 FVKESK. The CDR3 covers 15 residues. The V end was cut by 4 bases, the J end by 0 bases, with 13 bases between. These data originate in a study of T cells in Graves' hyperthyroidism and ophthalmopathy. Findings and caveats of the study: Researchers found most expanded thyroid clonotypes above 0.001 in blood as well.

The TCR beta CDR3 regions underwent amplification using RNA transcripts as the source. The primer set for the first-round RT-PCR of the TCR CDR3 was HTBI. TCRdb re-derived calls from the multiplex PCR reads in MiXCR, one entry per CDR3 protein. The sample contains around 440,000 distinct CDR3 sequences, around a sixth of which appear only once. Among the patients, aged 18 to 65, hyperthyroidism was newly diagnosed and had lasted under 2 months. Clinical symptoms, serum thyroxine, TRAb, thyroid ultrasound and orbital computed tomography established diagnosis. The source is a woman aged 18-29 years with Graves' hyperthyroidism. The sample consisted of blood. The chain combines TRBV14 with TRBJ2-7; weak D call: TRBD1 (5 bases). The chain's CDR3 is CASSLTVQSSYEQYF. Written as DNA, the CDR3 is TGTGCCAGCAGCCTGACAGTCCAGAGCTCCTACGAGCAGTACTTC.